This entry features one T cell receptor (beta chain) sequence. The data are from a study of blood T cell repertoires in COVID-19. Study background: Samples representing acute and convalescent COVID-19 were sourced from the United States, Italy and Spain.

This table comes from immunoSEQ multiplex PCR, and its TCRdb copy is limited to in-frame clones, with some not included. In the table there are approximately 500,000 clones, 85% to 90% of which are singletons. Trimming shortened V by 0 bases and J by 7 bases, and 15 bases separated the two germline ends. The germline CDR1 and CDR2 sequences are LNHNV and YYDKDF (reference sequence). This CDR3 comprises 15 residues. The source is a man between 18 and 29 years old with COVID-19, enrolled during active disease. This chain links TRBV15 with TRBJ2-5, with D tentatively TRBD2 (6 bases). Sequencing was performed on peripheral blood. The CDR3 protein is CATSREGERRGTQYF. The CDR3 DNA is TGTGCCACCAGCAGAGAGGGAGAAAGGCGGGGGACCCAGTACTTC.